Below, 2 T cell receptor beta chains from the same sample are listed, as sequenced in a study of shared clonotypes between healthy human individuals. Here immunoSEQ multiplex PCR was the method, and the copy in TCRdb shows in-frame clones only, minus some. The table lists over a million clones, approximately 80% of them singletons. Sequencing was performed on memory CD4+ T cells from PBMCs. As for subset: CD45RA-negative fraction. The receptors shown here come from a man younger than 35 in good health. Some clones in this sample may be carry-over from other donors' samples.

CDR3 DNA sequence: TGTGCCAGCAGTTTATCCCTCAGGGGGGACATTCAGTACTTC. Its protein product is CASSLSLRGDIQYF. The chain links TRBV28 to TRBJ2-4; D possibly corresponds to TRBD1 (7 bases). There are 14 residues in the CDR3. Deletions cut 1 base from V and 8 bases from J, with 12 bases between. CDR1 MDHEN and CDR2 SYDVKM come from the germline V gene.

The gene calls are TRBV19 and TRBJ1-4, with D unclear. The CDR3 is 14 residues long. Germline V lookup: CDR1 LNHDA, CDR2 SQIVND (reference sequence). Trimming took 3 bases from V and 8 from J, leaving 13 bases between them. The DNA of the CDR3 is TGTGCCAGTAGTATTTCCGGGAGTCGCGAAAAACTGTTTTTT. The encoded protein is CASSISGSREKLFF.